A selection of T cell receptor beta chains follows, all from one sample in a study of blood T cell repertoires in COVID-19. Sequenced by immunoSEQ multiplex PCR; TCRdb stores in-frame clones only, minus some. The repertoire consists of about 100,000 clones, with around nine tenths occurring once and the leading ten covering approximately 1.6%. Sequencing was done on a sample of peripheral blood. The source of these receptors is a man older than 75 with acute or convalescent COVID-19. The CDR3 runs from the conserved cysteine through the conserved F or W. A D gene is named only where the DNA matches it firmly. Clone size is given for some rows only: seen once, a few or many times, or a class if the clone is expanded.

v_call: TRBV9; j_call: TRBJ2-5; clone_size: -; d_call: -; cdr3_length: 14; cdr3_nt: TGTGCCAGCAGTTTCGGGAGTCAAGGAGAGACCCAGTACTTC; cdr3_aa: CASSFGSQGETQYF
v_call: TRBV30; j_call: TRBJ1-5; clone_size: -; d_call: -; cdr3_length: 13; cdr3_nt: TGTGCCTGGGGTGGAGATAGCAATCAGCCCCAGCATTTT; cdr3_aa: CAWGGDSNQPQHF
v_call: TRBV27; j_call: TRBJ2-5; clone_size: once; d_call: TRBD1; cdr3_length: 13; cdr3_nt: TGTGCCAGCAGTCCGACAGGGGGGGAGACCCAGTACTTC; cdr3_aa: CASSPTGGETQYF
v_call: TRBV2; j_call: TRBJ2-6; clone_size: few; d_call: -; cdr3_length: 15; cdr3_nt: TGTGCCAGCAGTGTTGGACAGAGAGGGGCCAACGTCCTGACTTTC; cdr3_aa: CASSVGQRGANVLTF
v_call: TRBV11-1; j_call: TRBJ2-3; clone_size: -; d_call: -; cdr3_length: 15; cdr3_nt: TGTGCCAGCAGCTTAGCGAACAGGGAGGGAGATACGCAGTATTTT; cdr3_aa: CASSLANREGDTQYF
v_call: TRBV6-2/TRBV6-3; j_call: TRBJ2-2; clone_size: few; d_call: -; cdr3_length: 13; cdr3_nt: TGTGCCAGCAGCGGACTATACACCGGGGAGCTGTTTTTT; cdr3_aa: CASSGLYTGELFF
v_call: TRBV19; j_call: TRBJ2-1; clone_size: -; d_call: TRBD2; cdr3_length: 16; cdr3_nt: TGTGCCAGTAGTATTGGGACTAGCGGGCGCGACAATGAGCAGTTCTTC; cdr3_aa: CASSIGTSGRDNEQFF
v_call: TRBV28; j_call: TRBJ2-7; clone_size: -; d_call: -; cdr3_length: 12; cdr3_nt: TGTGCCAGCAGTTCCCGGGTCGGCGAGCAGTACTTC; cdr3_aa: CASSSRVGEQYF
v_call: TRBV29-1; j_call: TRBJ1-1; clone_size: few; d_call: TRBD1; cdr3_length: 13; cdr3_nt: TGCAGCGTTGAGAGGACAGGGGATGGAGAAGCTTTCTTT; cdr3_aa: CSVERTGDGEAFF
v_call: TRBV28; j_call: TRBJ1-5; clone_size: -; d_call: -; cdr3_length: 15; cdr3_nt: TGTGCCAGCAGTTTACGGGCAGGGCCAAATCAGCCCCAGCATTTT; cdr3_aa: CASSLRAGPNQPQHF